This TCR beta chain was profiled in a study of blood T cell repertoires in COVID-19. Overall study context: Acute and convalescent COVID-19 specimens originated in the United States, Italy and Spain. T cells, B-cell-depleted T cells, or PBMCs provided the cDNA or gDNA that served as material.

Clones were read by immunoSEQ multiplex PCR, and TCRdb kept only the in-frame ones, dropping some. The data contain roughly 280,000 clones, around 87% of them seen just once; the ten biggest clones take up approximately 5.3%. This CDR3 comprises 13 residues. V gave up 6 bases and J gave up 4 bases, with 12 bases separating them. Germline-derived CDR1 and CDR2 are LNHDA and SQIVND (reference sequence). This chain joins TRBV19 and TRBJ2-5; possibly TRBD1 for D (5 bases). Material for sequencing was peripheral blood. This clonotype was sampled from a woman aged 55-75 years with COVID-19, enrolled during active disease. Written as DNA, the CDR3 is TGTGCCAGTAGCCGCGGCAGGGTAGAGACCCAGTACTTC. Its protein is CASSRGRVETQYF.